The TCR beta chain described here comes from a study of cytotoxic CD8 clonotypes in ibrutinib-treated CLL. The V and J ends lost 1 base and 5 bases respectively, with 17 bases between them. The CDR3 extends over 16 amino acids. Germline V gene lookup returns CDR1 LNHNV and CDR2 YYDKDF (reference sequence). Profiled with immunoSEQ multiplex PCR; TCRdb holds only in-frame clones, not every one. The sample has tens of thousands of clones; 70% to 90% are singletons. The receptor was derived from a human donor with chronic lymphocytic leukemia. The chain carries TRBV15 and TRBJ2-5; D uncertain. The source was PBMCs, collected after 24 months of ibrutinib treatment. CDR3 bases: TGTGCCACCAGCAGAGGCAGTACAATGGACCTGGAGACCCAGTACTTC. Its translation: CATSRGSTMDLETQYF.